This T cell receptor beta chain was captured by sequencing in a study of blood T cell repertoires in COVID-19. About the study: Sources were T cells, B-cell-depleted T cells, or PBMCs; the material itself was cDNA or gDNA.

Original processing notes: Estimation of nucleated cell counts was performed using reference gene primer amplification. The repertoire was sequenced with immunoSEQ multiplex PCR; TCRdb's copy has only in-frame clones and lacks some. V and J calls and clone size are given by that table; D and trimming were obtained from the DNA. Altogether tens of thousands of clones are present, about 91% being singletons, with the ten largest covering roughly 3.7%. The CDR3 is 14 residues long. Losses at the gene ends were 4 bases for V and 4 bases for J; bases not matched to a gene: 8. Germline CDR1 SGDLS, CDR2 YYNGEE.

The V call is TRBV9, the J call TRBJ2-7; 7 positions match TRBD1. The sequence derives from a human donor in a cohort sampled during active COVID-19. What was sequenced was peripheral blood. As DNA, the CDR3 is TGTGCCAGCAGCTTCCGGGACAGATATTACGAGCAGTACTTC. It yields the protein CASSFRDRYYEQYF. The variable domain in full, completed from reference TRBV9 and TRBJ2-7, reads DSGVTQTPKHLITATGQRVTLRCSPRSGDLSVYWYQQSLDQGLQFLIQYYNGEERAKGNILERFSAQQFPDLHSELNLSSLELGDSALYFCASSFRDRYYEQYFGPGTRLTVT.